One and the same sample provided the 27 T cell receptor beta chains below, sequenced in a study of identical twins (dated by TCRdb to about 2016). Libraries were constructed by 5' RACE. For sequencing, an Illumina HiSeq 2000 was employed. TCRdb applied fastp at Q25 and MiXCR to the public reads, then kept only in-frame beta chains. Rows are unified per CDR3 protein, each entry keeping the most common DNA and genes. This sample is represented by 600,000 to 800,000 distinct CDR3 sequences; 21% of them were singletons. Approximately 4.3% of the sample lies in the top ten. Another study also made use of these data, one on T cells expressing NK-cell markers.

The sequenced material came from PBMCs. These receptors all come from a woman aged 18-29 years in good health.

The sample holds a few counts of this clonotype. The chain joins TRBV29-1 to TRBJ2-2; D not certain. The CDR3 extends over 13 amino acids. Germline V gives CDR1 SQVTM, CDR2 ANQGSEA. V was pared by 6 bases and J by 5 bases, with 13 bases between. CDR3 DNA: TGCAGCGTCGCGACTCTGACTACCGGGGAGCTGTTTTTT. It specifies CSVATLTTGELFF.

This clonotype was seen only a few times. The chain's CDR3 is CASSFPTSGDNTGELFF. The CDR3 region has the DNA TGTGCCAGCAGCTTTCCGACTAGCGGGGATAACACCGGGGAGCTGTTTTTT. The V call is TRBV11-1, the J call TRBJ2-2, with 11 positions matching TRBD2. Germline-derived CDR1 and CDR2 are SGHAT and FQDESV (reference sequence). V shed 3 bases, J shed 2 bases, and the junction held 5 bases outside the gene matches. This CDR3 spans 17 amino acids.

There are a few counts of this clonotype. The chain recombines TRBV18 with TRBJ2-5; D ambiguous. This CDR3 is 13 amino acids long. The germline V gene encodes CDR1 KGHSH and CDR2 LQKENI. Trimming cost V 6 bases and J 3 bases, with 11 bases left between them. CDR3 residues: CASSPTRKETQYF. CDR3 DNA sequence: TGTGCCAGCTCCCCGACCCGGAAAGAGACCCAGTACTTC.

V usage is TRBV5-1 and J usage is TRBJ2-1; possibly TRBD1 for D (5 bases). CDR1 is SGHRS, CDR2 YFSETQ, per germline. V dropped 0 bases and J dropped 7 bases, with 11 bases sitting between them. This CDR3 comprises 14 residues. The CDR3 DNA is TGCGCCAGCAGCTTGGGAGGCAGGGTAAATGAGCAGTTCTTC. Translating it yields CASSLGGRVNEQFF.

This clonotype was counted between two and nine times. The chain combines TRBV5-5 with TRBJ2-1; D is possibly TRBD1 or TRBD2 (5 bases each). Germline V gene lookup returns CDR1 SGHKS and CDR2 YYEKEE (reference sequence). The CDR3 contains 15 residues. Deletions cut 4 bases from V and 2 bases from J, with 13 bases between. CDR3 sequence (DNA): TGTGCCAGCAGCGAACGGGACGGGACCTACAATGAGCAGTTCTTC. It codes for CASSERDGTYNEQFF.

V is TRBV29-1 and J is TRBJ2-7; 10 positions agree with TRBD2. Looked up from germline, CDR1 is SQVTM and CDR2 is ANQGSEA. CDR3 length: 13 amino acids. V lost 6 bases to trimming and J lost 7 bases; unmatched junction nucleotides: 9. The CDR3 region is CSVEPSGSGEQYF. Written as DNA, the CDR3 is TGCAGCGTGGAGCCTAGCGGGAGTGGAGAGCAGTACTTC.

The chain recombines TRBV7-2 with TRBJ2-3; TRBD1 is a possible D gene (6 bases). Trimming stripped 6 bases from V and 2 bases from J, with 12 bases between. The CDR3 spans 14 residues. The germline V gene encodes CDR1 SGHTA and CDR2 FQGNSA. CDR3 in amino acids: CASRLRQATDTQYF. The CDR3 DNA reads as TGTGCCAGCAGATTGAGACAGGCCACAGATACGCAGTATTTT.

V gene TRBV29-1 combines with J gene TRBJ2-5; unclear D gene. This CDR3 spans 13 amino acids. CDR1 is SQVTM, CDR2 ANQGSEA, per germline. Deletions cut 4 bases from V and 1 base from J, with 10 bases between. The CDR3 DNA reads as TGCAGCGTTGCTCCGGGCATCCAAGAGACCCAGTACTTC. Translation gives CSVAPGIQETQYF.

This clonotype was recorded a few times. The rearrangement links TRBV6-1 to TRBJ2-4; D is unclear. The germline gives CDR1 MNHNS, CDR2 SASEGT. Trimming took 4 bases from V and 0 from J, leaving 10 bases between them. CDR3 length equals 15 residues. The CDR3 loop reads CASSANNLAKNIQYF. The CDR3 nucleotides read TGTGCCAGCAGTGCGAACAACCTAGCCAAAAACATTCAGTACTTC.

This clonotype was recorded only once. The chain employs TRBV5-5 and TRBJ2-7; a weak D match, TRBD1 (6 bases). The CDR3 is made up of 13 amino acids. V was trimmed by 7 bases and J by 2 bases, leaving 13 bases between them. The germline gives CDR1 SGHKS, CDR2 YYEKEE (reference sequence). The CDR3 DNA reads as TGTGCCAGCGGCCACGGACAGACCTACGAGCAGTACTTC. This encodes CASGHGQTYEQYF. Based on the CDR3 plus reference TRBV5-5 and TRBJ2-7, the full variable domain is DAGVTQSPTHLIKTRGQQVTLRCSPISGHKSVSWYQQVLGQGPQFIFQYYEKEERGRGNFPDRFSARQFPNYSSELNVNALLLGDSALYLCASGHGQTYEQYFGPGTRLTVT.

This clonotype was counted at least ten times. The J gene is TRBJ2-7, the V gene TRBV6-5; D remains ambiguous. Germline V gene data show CDR1 as MNHEY and CDR2 as SVGAGI. CDR3 length: 13 amino acids. Trimming stripped 2 bases from V and 4 bases from J, with 9 bases between. In DNA form, the CDR3 reads TGTGCCAGCAGTTACGGGTTCAAGTACGAGCAGTACTTC. It yields the protein CASSYGFKYEQYF.

The chain combines TRBV20-1 with TRBJ2-3; no clear D gene. This CDR3 comprises 12 residues. V gave up 5 bases and J gave up 4 bases, with 10 bases separating them. Per the germline V gene, CDR1 is DFQATT and CDR2 is SNEGSKA (reference sequence). The CDR3 DNA follows: TGCAGTGCTGGGCATATGGCAGATACGCAGTATTTT. Its translation is CSAGHMADTQYF.

The chain joins TRBV18 to TRBJ2-1; maybe TRBD2 (7 bases). This CDR3 is 15 amino acids long. V was clipped by 3 bases and J by 7 bases, with 16 bases between them. Germline V gene lookup returns CDR1 KGHSH and CDR2 LQKENI. The DNA of the CDR3 is TGTGCCAGCTCACCCACGGCGGGGGCGAGAAATGAGCAGTTCTTC. Its translation is CASSPTAGARNEQFF.

CDR3 protein: CASISVYEQYF. As DNA, the CDR3 is TGTGCCAGCATCTCCGTTTACGAGCAGTACTTC. The chain uses TRBV7-9 and TRBJ2-7; D gene ambiguous. CDR1 is SEHNR and CDR2 is FQNEAQ in the germline V gene (reference sequence). The CDR3 extends over 11 amino acids. V gave up 7 bases and J gave up 4 bases, with 8 bases separating them.

The table lists this clonotype with a few counts. A junction boundary mismatches the germline segment, possibly from a read error. This sequence joins TRBV4-3 and TRBJ1-2; unclear D gene. Per germline, CDR1 LGHNA and CDR2 YSLEER. There are 13 residues in the CDR3. Here the CDR3 reads CASSQEGRAPLIF. CDR3 DNA: TGCGCCAGCAGCCAAGAAGGAAGGGCGCCCCTAATCTTC.

This sequence joins TRBV2 and TRBJ1-1; 8 bases agree with TRBD1. Germline V CDR1 and CDR2: SNHLY, FYNNEI. The junction had 15 bases not matched to a gene; V was cut back by 7 bases and J by 11 bases. This CDR3 spans 14 amino acids. In DNA form, the CDR3 reads TGTGCCAGCATCGGGGACAGGTCCATTGTGGGGGCTTTCTTT. Amino acids: CASIGDRSIVGAFF.

This clonotype was observed a few times. The chain carries TRBV2 and TRBJ1-2; no definite D call. Germline-derived CDR1 and CDR2 are SNHLY and FYNNEI. Trimming left V 5 bases short and J 3 bases short, with 10 bases between. The CDR3 spans 13 residues. The CDR3, as DNA: TGTGCCAGCAGTAGAAGGGTACACTATGGCTACACCTTC. Its protein is CASSRRVHYGYTF.

V and J are TRBV15 and TRBJ1-2, with D tentatively TRBD1 (5 bases). The V and J ends lost 0 bases and 8 bases respectively, with 13 bases between them. From germline, CDR1 is LNHNV and CDR2 YYDKDF (reference sequence). This CDR3 region has 14 residues. The CDR3 region has the DNA TGTGCCACCAGCAGAGATCAGGCAGGGTTGGGCTACACCTTC. Residues: CATSRDQAGLGYTF.

The chain has TRBV21-1 and TRBJ2-1; TRBD1, the D gene given by the table, was not confirmed from the DNA. TRBV21-1 is shown as a pseudogene. The CDR3 is 20 amino acids. The CDR3 sequence: CASSKGEFMQGPISYNEQFF. CDR3 coding DNA: TGTGCCAGCAGCAAAGGAGAGTTTATGCAGGGACCCATCTCCTACAATGAGCAGTTCTTC.

The CDR3 loop is CASSHAGTSGSYEQYF. For the CDR3, the DNA is TGTGCCAGCAGCCATGCCGGGACTAGCGGCTCCTACGAGCAGTACTTC. The rearrangement joins TRBV7-8 to TRBJ2-7, with 11 bases that match TRBD2. This CDR3 is 16 amino acids long. The germline V gene has CDR1 SGHVS and CDR2 FQNEAQ. The V gene end was trimmed by 5 bases and the J gene end by 0 bases; junction bases not matched to a gene: 6. Filled out from reference TRBV7-8 and TRBJ2-7, the complete variable domain reads GAGVSQSPRYKVAKRGQDVALRCDPISGHVSLFWYQQALGQGPEFLTYFQNEAQLDKSGLPSDRFFAERPEGSVSTLKIQRTQQEDSAVYLCASSHAGTSGSYEQYFGPGTRLTVT.

This clonotype turned up a few times. The chain is built from TRBV20-1 and TRBJ1-2; D is ambiguous. Germline CDR1 DFQATT, CDR2 SNEGSKA (reference sequence). This CDR3 has 13 amino acids. V lost 5 bases to trimming and J lost 5 bases, with 15 bases between them. CDR3 sequence: CSALPSSSYGYTF. The CDR3 nucleotides are TGCAGTGCTCTCCCTTCCTCGTCATATGGCTACACCTTC.

V gene TRBV11-1 combines with J gene TRBJ2-3; 9 nucleotides align to TRBD2. The CDR3 contains 19 residues. CDR1 and CDR2 (germline): SGHAT, FQDESV (reference sequence). The junction had 15 bases not matched to a gene; V was cut back by 2 bases and J by 3 bases. The DNA for the CDR3 is TGTGCCAGCAGCTTAATCTTGGTCGTTAGCGGGGGCCCGACAGATACGCAGTATTTT. It encodes CASSLILVVSGGPTDTQYF.

This clonotype was observed a few times. The gene calls are TRBV6-5 and TRBJ2-3; 10 bases are shared with TRBD2. The CDR3 length is 18 residues. CDR1 MNHEY and CDR2 SVGAGI come from the germline V gene. Germline trimming cut 2 bases from V and 0 bases from J; bases unmatched to any gene: 8. Written as DNA, the CDR3 is TGTGCCAGCAGTTACCCAGCTAGCGGGGGAACTAGCACAGATACGCAGTATTTT. Translated: CASSYPASGGTSTDTQYF.

The chain joins TRBV10-3 to TRBJ2-1; TRBD2 matches 12 bases. CDR3 length: 16 amino acids. The trim removed 4 bases at V and 6 bases at J, leaving 7 bases unmatched. From germline, CDR1 is ENHRY and CDR2 SYGVKD. CDR3 region: CAISALTSGSPNEQFF. CDR3 coding DNA: TGTGCCATCAGTGCCTTGACTAGCGGGAGCCCCAATGAGCAGTTCTTC.

The chain employs TRBV21-1 and TRBJ2-5; TRBD2, the table's D call, was not compared with the DNA. TRBV21-1 is assigned pseudogene status. The CDR3 runs 17 residues. CDR3 in DNA: TGTGCCAGCAGCAATAAAGAGCGGGAGGGCCTTCAAGAGACCCAGTACTTC. Translation gives CASSNKEREGLQETQYF.

The chain links TRBV20-1 to TRBJ2-1, with TRBD1 matching over 7 bases. Germline V gene sequence: CDR1 DFQATT, CDR2 SNEGSKA (reference sequence). J gave up 3 bases and V 0 bases, and 8 bases lay outside the gene matches. This CDR3 comprises 16 residues. CDR3 loop: CSARDRLRGSYNEQFF. CDR3 sequence (DNA): TGCAGTGCTAGAGATCGTCTCAGGGGGAGCTACAATGAGCAGTTCTTC.

This clonotype has a handful of counts. The V gene is TRBV7-2, the J gene TRBJ2-7; 9 nucleotides align to TRBD2. Germline V gives CDR1 SGHTA, CDR2 FQGNSA. The CDR3 is 15 residues long. V was pared by 3 bases and J by 7 bases, with 10 bases of the junction left unmatched. In DNA form, the CDR3 reads TGTGCCAGCAGCTTCTTAGCGGGAGCTCCTGGGGAGCAGTACTTC. Its protein is CASSFLAGAPGEQYF.